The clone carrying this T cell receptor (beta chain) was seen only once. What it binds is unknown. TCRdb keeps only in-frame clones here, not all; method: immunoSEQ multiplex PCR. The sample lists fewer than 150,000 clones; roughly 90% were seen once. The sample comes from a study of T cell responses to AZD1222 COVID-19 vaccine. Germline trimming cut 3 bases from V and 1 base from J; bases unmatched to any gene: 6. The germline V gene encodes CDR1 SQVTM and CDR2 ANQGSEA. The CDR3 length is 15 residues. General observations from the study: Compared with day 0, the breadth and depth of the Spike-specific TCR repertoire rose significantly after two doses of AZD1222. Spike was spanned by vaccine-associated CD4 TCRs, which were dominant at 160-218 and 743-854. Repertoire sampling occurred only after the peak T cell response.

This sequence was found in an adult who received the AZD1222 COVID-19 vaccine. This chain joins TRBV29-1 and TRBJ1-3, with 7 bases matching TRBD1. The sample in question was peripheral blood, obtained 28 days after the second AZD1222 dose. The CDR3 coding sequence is TGCAGCGTTGAGATTAGGGGGCTTTCTGGAAACACCATATATTTT. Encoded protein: CSVEIRGLSGNTIYF.